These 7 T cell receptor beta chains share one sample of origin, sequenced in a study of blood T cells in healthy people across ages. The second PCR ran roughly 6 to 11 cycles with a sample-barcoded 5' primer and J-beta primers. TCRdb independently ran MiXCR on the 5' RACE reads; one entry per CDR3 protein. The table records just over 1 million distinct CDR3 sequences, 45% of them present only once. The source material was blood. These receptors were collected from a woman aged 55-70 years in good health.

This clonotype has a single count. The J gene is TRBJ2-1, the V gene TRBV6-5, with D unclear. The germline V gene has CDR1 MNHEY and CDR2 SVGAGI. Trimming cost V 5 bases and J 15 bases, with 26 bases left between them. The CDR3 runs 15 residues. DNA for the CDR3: TGTGCCAGCAGTCAAGCCCCCCCGGCGGTTGCTGATCTGTTCTTC. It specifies CASSQAPPAVADLFF.

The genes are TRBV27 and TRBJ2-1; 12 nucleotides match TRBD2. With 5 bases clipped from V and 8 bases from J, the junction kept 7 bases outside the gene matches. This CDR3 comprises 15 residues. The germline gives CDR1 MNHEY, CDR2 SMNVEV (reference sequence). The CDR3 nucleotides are TGTGCCAGCAGTACAACTAGCGGGAGGATCTATGAGCAGTTCTTC. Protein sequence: CASSTTSGRIYEQFF.

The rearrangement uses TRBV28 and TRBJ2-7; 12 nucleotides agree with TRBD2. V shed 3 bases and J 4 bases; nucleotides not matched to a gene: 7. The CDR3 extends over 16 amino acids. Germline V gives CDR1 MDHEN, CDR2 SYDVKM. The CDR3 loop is CASSFHSSGRAYEQYF. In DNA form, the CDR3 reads TGTGCCAGCAGTTTTCATTCTAGCGGGAGGGCGTACGAGCAGTACTTC.

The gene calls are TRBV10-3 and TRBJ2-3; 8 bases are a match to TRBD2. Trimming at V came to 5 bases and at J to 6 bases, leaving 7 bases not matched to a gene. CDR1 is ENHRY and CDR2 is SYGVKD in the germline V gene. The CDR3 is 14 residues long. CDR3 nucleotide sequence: TGTGCCATCAGTCAGCGGGAGACGGGGGATACGCAGTATTTT. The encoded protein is CAISQRETGDTQYF.

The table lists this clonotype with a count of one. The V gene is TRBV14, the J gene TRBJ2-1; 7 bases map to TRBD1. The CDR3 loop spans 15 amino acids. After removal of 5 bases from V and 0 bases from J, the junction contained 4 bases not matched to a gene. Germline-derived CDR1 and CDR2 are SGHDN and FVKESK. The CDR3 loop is CASSWTGSSYNEQFF. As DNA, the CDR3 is TGTGCCAGCAGCTGGACAGGCAGCTCCTACAATGAGCAGTTCTTC.

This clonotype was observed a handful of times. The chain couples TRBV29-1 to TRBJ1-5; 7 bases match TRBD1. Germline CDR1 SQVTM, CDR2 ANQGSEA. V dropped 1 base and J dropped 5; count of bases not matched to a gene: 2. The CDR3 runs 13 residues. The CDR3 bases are TGCAGCGTTGAAGGCGGACAGGATCAGCCCCAGCATTTT. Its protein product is CSVEGGQDQPQHF. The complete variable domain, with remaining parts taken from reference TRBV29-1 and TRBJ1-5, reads SAVISQKPSRDICQRGTSLTIQCQVDSQVTMMFWYRQQPGQSLTLIATANQGSEATYESGFVIDKFPISRPNLTFSTLTVSNMSPEDSSIYLCSVEGGQDQPQHFGDGTRLSIL.

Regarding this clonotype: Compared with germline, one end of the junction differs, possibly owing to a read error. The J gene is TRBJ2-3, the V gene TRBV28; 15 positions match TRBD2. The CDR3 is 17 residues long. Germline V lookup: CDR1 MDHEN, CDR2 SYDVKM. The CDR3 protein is CASRLRTSGRGADTQYF. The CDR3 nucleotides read TGCGCCAGCAGGCTTCGGACTAGCGGGAGGGGGGCAGATACGCAGTATTTT.